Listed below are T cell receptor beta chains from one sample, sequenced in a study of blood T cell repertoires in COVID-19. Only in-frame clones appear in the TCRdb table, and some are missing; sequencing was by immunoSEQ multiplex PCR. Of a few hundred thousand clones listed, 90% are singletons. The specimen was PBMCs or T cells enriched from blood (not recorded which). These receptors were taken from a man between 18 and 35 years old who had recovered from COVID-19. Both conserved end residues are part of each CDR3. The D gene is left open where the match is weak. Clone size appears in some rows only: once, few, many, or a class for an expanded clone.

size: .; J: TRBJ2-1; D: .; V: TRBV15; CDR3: CATSRDQKPGVNNEQFF; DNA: TGTGCCACCAGCAGAGATCAAAAACCGGGAGTTAATAATGAGCAGTTCTTC
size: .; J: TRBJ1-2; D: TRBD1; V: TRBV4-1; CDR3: CASSQTGGQLANYGYTF; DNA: TGCGCCAGCAGCCAGACAGGGGGCCAATTGGCTAACTATGGCTACACCTTC
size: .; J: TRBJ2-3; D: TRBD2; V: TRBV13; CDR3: CASSLSGGSTDTQYF; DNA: TGTGCCAGCAGCCTTAGCGGGGGGAGCACAGATACGCAGTATTTT
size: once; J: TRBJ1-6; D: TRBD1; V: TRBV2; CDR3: CASSEGGQGANSPLHF; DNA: TGTGCCAGCAGTGAGGGGGGGCAGGGGGCAAATTCACCCCTCCACTTT
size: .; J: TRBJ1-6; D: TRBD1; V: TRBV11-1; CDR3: CASSYSRTGSSPLHF; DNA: TGTGCCAGCAGCTACTCACGGACAGGGAGTTCACCCCTCCACTTT
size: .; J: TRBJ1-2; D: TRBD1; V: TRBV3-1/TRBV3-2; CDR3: CASSRGKNRGRGYTF; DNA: TGTGCCAGCAGCCGGGGTAAAAACAGGGGGCGCGGCTACACCTTC
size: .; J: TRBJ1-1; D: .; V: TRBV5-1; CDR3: CASSLVRDRRGVTEAFF; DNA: TGCGCCAGCAGCTTGGTCCGGGACCGACGGGGGGTCACTGAAGCTTTCTTT
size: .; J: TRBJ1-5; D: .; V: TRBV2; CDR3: CASRRPGTSNQPQHF; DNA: TGTGCCAGCCGCAGACCGGGAACCAGCAATCAGCCCCAGCATTTT
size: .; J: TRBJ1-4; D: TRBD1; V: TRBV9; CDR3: CASSGDRGSATNEKLFF; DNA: TGTGCCAGCAGCGGCGACAGGGGGAGCGCAACTAATGAAAAACTGTTTTTT
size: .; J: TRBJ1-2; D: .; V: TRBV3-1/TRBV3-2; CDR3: CASSQGEWSRGYTF; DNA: TGTGCCAGCAGCCAAGGGGAGTGGTCCAGAGGCTACACCTTC
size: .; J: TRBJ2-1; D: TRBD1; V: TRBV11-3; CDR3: CASSLEGQGGDEQFF; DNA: TGTGCCAGCAGCTTGGAGGGACAGGGTGGCGATGAGCAGTTCTTC
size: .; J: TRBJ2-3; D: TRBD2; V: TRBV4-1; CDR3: CASSQASGACLRVTDTQYF; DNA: TGCGCCAGCAGCCAAGCTAGCGGGGCATGCCTGCGGGTCACAGATACGCAGTATTTT
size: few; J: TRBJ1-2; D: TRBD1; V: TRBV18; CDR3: CASSPDGTAYYGYTF; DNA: TGTGCCAGCTCACCAGATGGGACAGCTTACTATGGCTACACCTTC
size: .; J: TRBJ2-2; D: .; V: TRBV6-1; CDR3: CASSEAGIRVPGELFF; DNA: TGTGCCAGCAGTGAAGCTGGGATCAGGGTGCCCGGGGAGCTGTTTTTT
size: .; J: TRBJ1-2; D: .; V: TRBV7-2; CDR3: CASSSYAGPFPEYGYTF; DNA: TGTGCCAGCAGCTCTTACGCAGGGCCCTTCCCTGAGTATGGCTACACCTTC
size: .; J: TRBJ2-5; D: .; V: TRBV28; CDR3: CASWGEKETQYF; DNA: TGTGCCAGCTGGGGGGAGAAGGAGACCCAGTACTTC
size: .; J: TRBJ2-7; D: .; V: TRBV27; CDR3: CASSLSPQGTYEQYF; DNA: TGTGCCAGCAGTTTATCCCCCCAGGGGACCTACGAGCAGTACTTC
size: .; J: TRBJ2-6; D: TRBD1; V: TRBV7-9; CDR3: CASSPYDRVGSGANVLTF; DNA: TGTGCCAGCAGCCCCTATGACAGGGTGGGATCGGGGGCCAACGTCCTGACTTTC
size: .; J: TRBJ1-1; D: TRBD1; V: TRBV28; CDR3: CASSLWSSGTGDTEAFF; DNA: TGTGCCAGCAGTTTATGGAGTTCTGGGACAGGGGACACTGAAGCTTTCTTT
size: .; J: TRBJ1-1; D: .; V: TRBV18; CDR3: CASSPRLAQGPTEAFF; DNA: TGTGCCAGCTCACCAAGGTTGGCCCAGGGGCCCACTGAAGCTTTCTTT
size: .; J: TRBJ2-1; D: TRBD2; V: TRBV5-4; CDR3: CASSPASGAYNEQFF; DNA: TGTGCCAGCAGCCCAGCTAGCGGAGCCTACAATGAGCAGTTCTTC
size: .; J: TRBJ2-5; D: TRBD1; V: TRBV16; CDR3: CASSPEREGAGPQETQYF; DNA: TGTGCCAGCAGCCCGGAACGTGAGGGGGCTGGTCCGCAAGAGACCCAGTACTTC
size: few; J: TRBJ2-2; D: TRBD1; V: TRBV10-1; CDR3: CASSTGTGTTGELFF; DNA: TGCGCCAGCAGCACCGGGACAGGGACCACCGGGGAGCTGTTTTTT